The text below deals with one TCR beta chain. The antigen remains undetermined. The data stem from a study of identifying expanded T cells in peripheral blood. V was clipped by 4 bases and J by 5 bases; unmatched bases: 5. CDR3 length equals 14 residues. Per the germline V gene, CDR1 is SGHRS and CDR2 is YFSETQ. Assay used: immunoSEQ multiplex PCR; TCRdb lists only in-frame clones, some missing. The sample yields about 100,000 clones, over 80% seen once. No infections or other immune events were documented during collection. Notes on the study in general: Variance in clone template counts between roughly 2-week samples significantly increased with total template count across all healthy donors.

The sequence was collected from a person aged 18-70 years in good health. The rearrangement uses TRBV5-1 and TRBJ1-2, with TRBD1 identical over 10 bases. Input material: blood. As DNA, the CDR3 is TGCGCCAGCAGCCACGGGACAGGGGAGTATGGCTACACCTTC. Protein: CASSHGTGEYGYTF. The full variable domain, rest sourced from reference TRBV5-1 and TRBJ1-2, is KAGVTQTPRYLIKTRGQQVTLSCSPISGHRSVSWYQQTPGQGLQFLFEYFSETQRNKGNFPGRFSGRQFSNSRSEMNVSTLELGDSALYLCASSHGTGEYGYTFGSGTRLTVV.